This entry lists 32 T cell receptor beta chains sequenced from one sample in a study of control samples from healthy donors and cancer patients. Repertoires were generated with immunoSEQ multiplex PCR, while TCRdb's copy carries only in-frame clones and drops some. The table includes about 250,000 clones, roughly 80% detected once. The specimen sequenced was PBMCs. These TCRs come from a woman aged 60 to 75 with lung cancer.

This clone was counted a single time. The gene calls are TRBV19 and TRBJ2-6, with D possibly being TRBD1 (6 bases). The CDR3 runs to 15 residues. Germline V CDR1 and CDR2: LNHDA, SQIVND (reference sequence). V shed 7 bases and J shed 2 bases, with 12 bases lying between them. The CDR3 region is CASITWGPGANVLTF. CDR3 DNA sequence: TGTGCCAGTATTACATGGGGGCCTGGGGCCAACGTCCTGACTTTC.

The chain couples TRBV27 to TRBJ2-7, with 8 positions matching TRBD1. The CDR3 is 14 amino acids. Germline trimming cut 7 bases from V and 0 bases from J; bases unmatched to any gene: 5. Germline CDR1 MNHEY, CDR2 SMNVEV (reference sequence). This CDR3 is CASTQGASSYEQYF. CDR3 DNA sequence: TGTGCCAGCACCCAGGGGGCCAGCTCCTACGAGCAGTACTTC.

V gene TRBV19 combines with J gene TRBJ1-5; a possible D gene is TRBD1 (5 bases). Germline V gene lookup returns CDR1 LNHDA and CDR2 SQIVND (reference sequence). V lost 5 bases and J lost 9, with 11 bases in between. The length of the CDR3 is 12 residues. The CDR3 DNA is TGTGCCAGTAGTCCCGACACAGGGCCCCAGCATTTT. It encodes CASSPDTGPQHF.

The table lists this clone with a few counts. The same CDR3 can be traced to other DNA sequences in this sample. The V and J genes are TRBV18 and TRBJ2-3; D not certain. This CDR3 spans 12 amino acids. V lost 4 bases and J 0 bases, leaving 2 bases between the germline ends. Germline-derived CDR1 and CDR2 are KGHSH and LQKENI. Here the CDR3 reads CASSLSTDTQYF. CDR3 nucleotides: TGTGCCAGCTCACTTAGCACAGATACGCAGTATTTT.

Written as DNA, the CDR3 is TGTGCCAGCAGTTCGAACGACATAACTACTGAAGCTTTCTTT. Translating gives CASSSNDITTEAFF. J is TRBJ1-1 and V is TRBV6-5; D remains unclear. The CDR3 is 14 amino acids. CDR1 MNHEY and CDR2 SVGAGI come from the germline V gene. V gave up 4 bases and J gave up 5 bases, with 14 bases separating them.

The V call is TRBV4-2, the J call TRBJ2-1, with 7 bases matching TRBD2. Germline V gene sequence: CDR1 LGHNA, CDR2 YNFKEQ. V lost 4 bases and J lost 7; bases outside the gene matches: 10. The CDR3 extends over 15 amino acids. The CDR3 nucleotides are TGTGCCAGCAGCCCCCTGGGGCTAGCGGATAATGAGCAGTTCTTC. Translation: CASSPLGLADNEQFF.

This clone turned up a few times. Other DNA sequences in this sample translate to the same CDR3. V gene TRBV3-1 (or the pseudogene TRBV3-2) combines with J gene TRBJ1-2; no definite D call. CDR1 and CDR2 (germline): LGHDT, YNNKEL (reference sequence). V lost 3 bases to trimming and J lost 7 bases, with 6 bases between them. This CDR3 is built from 11 residues. The CDR3 here is CASSQTGGYTF. CDR3 sequence (DNA): TGTGCCAGCAGCCAGACCGGTGGCTACACCTTC.

This sequence joins TRBV27 and TRBJ1-6; 12 bases map to TRBD1. CDR3 length: 17 residues. Germline loops: CDR1 MNHEY, CDR2 SMNVEV (reference sequence). V lost 6 bases, J lost 6 bases, and 9 bases stayed unmatched. The CDR3: CASRSDGTGGSNSPLHF. The CDR3 bases are TGTGCCAGCAGAAGCGACGGGACAGGGGGCAGTAATTCACCCCTCCACTTT.

This sequence joins TRBV3-1 (or the pseudogene TRBV3-2) and TRBJ1-2; D remains ambiguous. CDR1 and CDR2 from the germline V gene are LGHDT and YNNKEL (reference sequence). Trimming shortened V by 2 bases and J by 0 bases, and 10 bases separated the two germline ends. CDR3 size: 15 residues. The CDR3 spells CASSQMTGANYGYTF. DNA for the CDR3: TGTGCCAGCAGCCAAATGACGGGAGCTAACTATGGCTACACCTTC.

Points on this clone: Additional DNA sequences in this sample encode the identical CDR3. This chain joins TRBV19 and TRBJ2-1, with 9 nucleotides matching TRBD2. The germline gives CDR1 LNHDA, CDR2 SQIVND (reference sequence). V was clipped by 3 bases and J by 3 bases; unmatched bases: 6. The CDR3 is 16 residues long. The CDR3, as DNA: TGTGCCAGTAGTATCCGGGCGGGGGGGAGCTACAATGAGCAGTTCTTC. The encoded protein is CASSIRAGGSYNEQFF.

This chain joins TRBV6-5 and TRBJ2-1; 13 bases map to TRBD2. V gave up 5 bases and J gave up 5 bases; unmatched junction bases: 3. CDR3 length: 15 amino acids. The germline V gene has CDR1 MNHEY and CDR2 SVGAGI. Here the CDR3 reads CASSRGTSGDNEQFF. CDR3 DNA sequence: TGTGCCAGCAGTCGTGGGACTAGCGGGGACAATGAGCAGTTCTTC.

This chain links TRBV5-1 with TRBJ1-1, with D possibly matching TRBD1 (5 bases). Germline lookup yields CDR1 SGHRS and CDR2 YFSETQ. The CDR3 totals 16 residues. The germline V and J ends were trimmed by 2 bases and 0 bases, with 14 bases remaining between them. The CDR3 here is CASSFYGHMMNTEAFF. As DNA, the CDR3 is TGCGCCAGCAGCTTCTATGGACATATGATGAACACTGAAGCTTTCTTT.

The rearrangement links TRBV6-2 or TRBV6-3 to TRBJ1-5; 8 nucleotides line up with TRBD1. The CDR3 runs 16 residues. Trimming removed 0 bases from V and 3 bases from J; junction bases left unmatched: 4. The germline CDR1 and CDR2 sequences are MNHEY and SVGEGT. The CDR3 region is CASSYSQGAYNQPQHF. In nucleotides, the CDR3 is TGTGCCAGCAGTTACTCGCAGGGGGCTTACAATCAGCCCCAGCATTTT.

The V call is TRBV5-1, the J call TRBJ2-3; 8 positions agree with TRBD2. V trimming: 1 base; J trimming: 2 bases; junction bases outside the gene matches: 3. The CDR3 spans 15 residues. Germline CDR1 reads SGHRS; CDR2 reads YFSETQ. CDR3 loop: CASSLQRGTTDTQYF. The DNA for the CDR3 is TGCGCCAGCAGCTTGCAGCGGGGGACCACAGATACGCAGTATTTT.

This chain links TRBV5-1 with TRBJ2-1; 11 positions agree with TRBD1. J gave up 8 bases and V 5 bases, and 6 bases lay outside the gene matches. Germline V CDR1 and CDR2: SGHRS, YFSETQ. The CDR3 extends over 14 amino acids. For the CDR3, the DNA is TGCGCCAGCAGACCGGGACAGGGGGTCGATGAGCAGTTCTTC. Translation gives CASRPGQGVDEQFF.

This clone was recorded only once. The gene calls are TRBV19 and TRBJ2-1; TRBD2 aligns across 11 bases. Trimming cost V 6 bases and J 5 bases; bases outside gene matches: 9. From germline, CDR1 is LNHDA and CDR2 SQIVND (reference sequence). The CDR3 has 16 amino acids. The CDR3 protein is CASRTTSGGTDNEQFF. The CDR3, as DNA: TGTGCCAGTAGAACCACTAGCGGGGGCACTGACAATGAGCAGTTCTTC.

In this sample, this clone turned up a few times. This chain links TRBV14 with TRBJ2-1; D unresolved. This CDR3 is 17 amino acids long. The germline V gene encodes CDR1 SGHDN and CDR2 FVKESK. The ends were cut back, 0 bases at V and 6 bases at J, with 18 bases in the middle. The CDR3 DNA follows: TGTGCCAGCAGCCAAGAGCCTTTCAGGTTATCCCCCAATGAGCAGTTCTTC. This codes for CASSQEPFRLSPNEQFF.

The CDR3 spells CASEGVFTGELFF. For the CDR3, the DNA is TGTGCCAGCGAAGGGGTTTTCACCGGGGAGCTGTTTTTT. V is TRBV12-3 or TRBV12-4 and J is TRBJ2-2, with TRBD1 as a possible D gene (5 bases). The CDR3 contains 13 residues. Trimming removed 8 bases from V and 4 bases from J, with 11 bases in between.

The chain links TRBV9 to TRBJ2-2, with a tentative D call TRBD2 (6 bases). From germline, CDR1 is SGDLS and CDR2 YYNGEE. This CDR3 comprises 14 residues. With 3 bases removed from V and 3 bases from J, the gap between germline ends came to 9 bases. The CDR3 here is CASSARRDTGELFF. The CDR3 DNA sequence: TGTGCCAGCAGCGCGAGGAGGGACACCGGGGAGCTGTTTTTT.

The genes are TRBV6-6 and TRBJ2-2; D gene unclear. CDR1 is MNHNY, CDR2 SVGAGI, per germline (reference sequence). The V end lost 3 bases, the J end lost 4 bases, and 6 bases lay between the germline ends. The CDR3 length is 13 residues. The DNA of the CDR3 is TGTGCCAGCAGTTATATGGGCACCGGGGAGCTGTTTTTT. It is translated as CASSYMGTGELFF.

The chain combines TRBV12-3 or TRBV12-4 with TRBJ2-3; a possible D gene is TRBD1 (5 bases). CDR3 length: 12 amino acids. V lost 5 bases and J 5 bases, leaving 8 bases between the germline ends. The chain's CDR3 is CASSLDRDTQYF. CDR3 coding DNA: TGTGCCAGCAGTCTCGACAGAGATACGCAGTATTTT.

The chain combines TRBV4-1 with TRBJ1-6, with a possible D match to TRBD1 (5 bases). This CDR3 region has 19 residues. Germline CDR1 MGHRA, CDR2 YSYEKL. Trimming shortened V by 0 bases and J by 6 bases, and 21 bases separated the two germline ends. The CDR3 region is CASSQDGDQGIWVNSPLHF. Here the CDR3 DNA reads TGCGCCAGCAGCCAAGATGGGGACCAGGGAATTTGGGTTAATTCACCCCTCCACTTT.

This clone was seen a few times. The CDR3 is CASAQRAQGNQPQHF. The DNA for the CDR3 is TGTGCCAGCGCACAGCGGGCTCAGGGCAATCAGCCCCAGCATTTT. This chain joins TRBV2 and TRBJ1-5; D is undetermined. This CDR3 comprises 15 residues. The germline V gene has CDR1 SNHLY and CDR2 FYNNEI. The germline V and J ends were trimmed by 8 bases and 2 bases, with 16 bases remaining between them.

J is TRBJ2-3 and V is TRBV2, with TRBD1 identical over 7 bases. Germline V gene lookup returns CDR1 SNHLY and CDR2 FYNNEI. V lost 6 bases to trimming and J lost 0 bases; unmatched junction nucleotides: 6. The CDR3 is made up of 15 amino acids. The CDR3 coding sequence is TGTGCCAGCAGACAGGGGACCATTAGCACAGATACGCAGTATTTT. It specifies CASRQGTISTDTQYF.

The rearrangement uses TRBV5-1 and TRBJ2-3, with TRBD1 matching over 8 bases. The CDR3 contains 15 residues. CDR1 and CDR2 from the germline V gene are SGHRS and YFSETQ. Trimming at V came to 4 bases and at J to 2 bases, leaving 6 bases not matched to a gene. CDR3 nucleotide sequence: TGCGCCAGCAGCCCTGGTCAGGGGGCCACAGATACGCAGTATTTT. Protein sequence: CASSPGQGATDTQYF.

The chain recombines TRBV5-1 with TRBJ2-3; TRBD1 matches 9 bases. The CDR3 sequence is 14 residues long. Per the germline V gene, CDR1 is SGHRS and CDR2 is YFSETQ. V was pared by 5 bases and J by 5 bases, with 6 bases of the junction left unmatched. CDR3 sequence reads: CASSPGQGIDTQYF. CDR3 nucleotides: TGCGCCAGCAGTCCGGGACAGGGTATAGATACGCAGTATTTT.

This chain's CDR3 is CASSPRTSGGLNNEQFF. In DNA form, the CDR3 reads TGTGCCAGCAGCCCACGGACTAGCGGGGGGTTAAACAATGAGCAGTTCTTC. This sequence joins TRBV7-2 and TRBJ2-1, with TRBD2 matching 14 bases. Losses at the gene ends were 5 bases for V and 5 bases for J; bases not matched to a gene: 8. The CDR3 length is 17 residues. The germline V gene has CDR1 SGHTA and CDR2 FQGNSA.

This clone appeared once. The chain joins TRBV28 to TRBJ1-5, with D possibly TRBD1 on 5 matching bases. The CDR3 length is 13 residues. V lost 7 bases and J 3 bases, leaving 10 bases between the germline ends. Germline assignment: CDR1 MDHEN and CDR2 SYDVKM. The CDR3 is CASIGAFNQPQHF. The CDR3 DNA is TGTGCCAGCATAGGGGCGTTCAATCAGCCCCAGCATTTT.

The chain employs TRBV7-3 and TRBJ2-2; tentative D call: TRBD1 (5 bases). Germline values: CDR1 SGHTA, CDR2 FQGTGA. With 6 bases removed from V and 4 bases from J, the gap between germline ends came to 21 bases. This CDR3 is 17 amino acids long. CDR3 sequence reads: CASSQHAGREGTGELFF. The CDR3 region has the DNA TGTGCCAGCAGTCAACACGCCGGCAGGGAAGGCACCGGGGAGCTGTTTTTT.

The chain links TRBV7-9 to TRBJ2-7; 9 bases agree with TRBD2. The CDR3 spans 13 residues. Germline loops: CDR1 SEHNR, CDR2 FQNEAQ (reference sequence). Trimming cost V 3 bases and J 6 bases; bases outside gene matches: 3. The CDR3 spells CASSFSGSAEQYF. DNA for the CDR3: TGTGCCAGCAGCTTTAGCGGGAGTGCCGAGCAGTACTTC.

This chain uses TRBV3-1 (or the pseudogene TRBV3-2) with TRBJ1-2; TRBD1 matches at 7 bases. CDR1 LGHDT and CDR2 YNNKEL come from the germline V gene (reference sequence). This CDR3 is built from 13 residues. Trimming removed 4 bases from V and 7 bases from J; junction bases left unmatched: 6. The CDR3 reads CASSLRQGVGYTF. CDR3 DNA sequence: TGTGCCAGCAGCCTGCGTCAGGGGGTTGGCTACACCTTC.

V usage is TRBV5-8 and J usage is TRBJ1-2; D unclear. V dropped 9 bases and J dropped 4 bases, with 13 bases sitting between them. The length of the CDR3 is 12 residues. Germline CDR1 reads SGHTS; CDR2 reads YDEGEE. CDR3 in amino acids: CANLDLSYGYTF. CDR3 bases: TGTGCCAACCTCGACCTCTCCTATGGCTACACCTTC.